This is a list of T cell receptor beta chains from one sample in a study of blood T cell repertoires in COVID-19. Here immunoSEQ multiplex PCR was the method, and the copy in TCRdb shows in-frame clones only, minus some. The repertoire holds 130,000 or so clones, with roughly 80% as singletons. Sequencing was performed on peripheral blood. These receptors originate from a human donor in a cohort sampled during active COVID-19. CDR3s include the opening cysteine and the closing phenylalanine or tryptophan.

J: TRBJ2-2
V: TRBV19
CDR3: CASGAAGGRLVGELFF

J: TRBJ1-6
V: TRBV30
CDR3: CAWSRENSPLHF

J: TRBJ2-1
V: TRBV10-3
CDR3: CAISSGTSGYNEQFF

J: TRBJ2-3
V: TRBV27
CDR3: CASRTSVSTDTQYF

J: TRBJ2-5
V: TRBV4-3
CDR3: CASSQTLAGGETQYF

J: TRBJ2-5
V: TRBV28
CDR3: CASSSQAETQYF

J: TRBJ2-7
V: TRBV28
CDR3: CASSLSDSYEQYF

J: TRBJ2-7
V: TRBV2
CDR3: CASKQDNYEQYF

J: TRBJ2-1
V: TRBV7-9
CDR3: CASVTSGRTGEQFF

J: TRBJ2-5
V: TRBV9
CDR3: CASSPGGSQETQYF

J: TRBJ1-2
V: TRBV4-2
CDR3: CASSQGQNYGYTF

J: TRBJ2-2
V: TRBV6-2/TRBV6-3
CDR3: CASSYFMGQGDLNTGELFF

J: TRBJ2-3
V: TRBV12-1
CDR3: CASSFVLAGVPDTQYF

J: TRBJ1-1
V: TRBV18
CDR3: CASRRGRHMNTEAFF

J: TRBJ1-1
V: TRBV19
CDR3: CASTPVGADEAFF

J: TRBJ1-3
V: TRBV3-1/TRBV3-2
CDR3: CASSQGPGSGNTIYF

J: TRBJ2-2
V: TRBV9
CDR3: CASSTTGTNGELFF

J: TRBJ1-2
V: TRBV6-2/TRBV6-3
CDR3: CASSYRRSFLAVAYGYTF

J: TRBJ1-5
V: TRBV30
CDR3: CAWADSRNQPQHF

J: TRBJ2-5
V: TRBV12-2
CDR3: CASRLEHSGRSTETQYF

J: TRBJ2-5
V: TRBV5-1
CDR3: CASLGTGGQTQYF

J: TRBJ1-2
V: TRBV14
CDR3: CASRLGQNYGYTF

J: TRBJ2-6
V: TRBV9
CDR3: CASSVAGSGANVLTF

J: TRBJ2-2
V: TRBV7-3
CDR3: CASSLNGLQNTGELFF

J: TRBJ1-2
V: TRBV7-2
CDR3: CASSGGVTGSYGYTF

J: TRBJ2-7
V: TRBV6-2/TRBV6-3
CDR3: CASSKRDRFYEQYF

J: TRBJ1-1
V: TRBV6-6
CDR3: CASSPRDRGRTMNTEAFF

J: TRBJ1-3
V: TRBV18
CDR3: CASSPDRARNTIYF

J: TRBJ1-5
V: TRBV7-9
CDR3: CASSATGEPQHF

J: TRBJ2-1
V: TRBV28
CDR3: CASSLWTGNYNEQFF

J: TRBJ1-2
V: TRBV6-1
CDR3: CASSEPLGRAGYTF

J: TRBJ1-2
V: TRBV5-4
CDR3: CASSYPGLGFSPPYGYTF

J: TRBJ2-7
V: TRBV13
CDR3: CASSPRGSSYEQYF

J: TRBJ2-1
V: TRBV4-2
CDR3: CASSLRLADYNEQFF

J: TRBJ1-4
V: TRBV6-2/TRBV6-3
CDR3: CASSTGQGNEKLFF

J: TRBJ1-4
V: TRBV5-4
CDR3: CASSLGQGTNEKLFF

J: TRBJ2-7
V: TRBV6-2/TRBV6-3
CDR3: CASSSLTAPRREQYF

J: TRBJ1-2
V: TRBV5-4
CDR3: CASSLSEQVGYTF

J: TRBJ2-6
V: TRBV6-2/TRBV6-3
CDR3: CASSTSVLGANVLTF

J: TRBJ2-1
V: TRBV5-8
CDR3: CASSLYLAGGVDEQFF

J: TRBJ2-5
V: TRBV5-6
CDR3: CASSSNQETQYF

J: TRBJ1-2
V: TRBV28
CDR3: CASSSQDRVDGYTF

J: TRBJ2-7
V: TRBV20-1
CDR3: CSADQAYEQYF

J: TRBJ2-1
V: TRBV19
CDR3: CASSILGSKYEQFF

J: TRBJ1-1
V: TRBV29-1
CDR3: CSVESRMNTEAFF

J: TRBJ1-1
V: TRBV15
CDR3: CATSSPRSGSRTEAFF

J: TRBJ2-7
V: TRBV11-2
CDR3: CASSFSYRGAYEQYF

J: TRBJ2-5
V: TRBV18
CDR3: CASSPGQLGETQYF

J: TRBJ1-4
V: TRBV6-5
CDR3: CASRPQGLVGKLFF

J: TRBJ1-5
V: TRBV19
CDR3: CASSIRGNQRGTQHF

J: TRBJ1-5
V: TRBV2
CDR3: CASARTGQPQHF

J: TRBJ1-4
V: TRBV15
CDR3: CATSRDRTGVNEKLFF

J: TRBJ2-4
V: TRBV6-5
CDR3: CASSYNRGAKNIQYF

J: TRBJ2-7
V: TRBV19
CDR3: CASSPSTYFGEQYF